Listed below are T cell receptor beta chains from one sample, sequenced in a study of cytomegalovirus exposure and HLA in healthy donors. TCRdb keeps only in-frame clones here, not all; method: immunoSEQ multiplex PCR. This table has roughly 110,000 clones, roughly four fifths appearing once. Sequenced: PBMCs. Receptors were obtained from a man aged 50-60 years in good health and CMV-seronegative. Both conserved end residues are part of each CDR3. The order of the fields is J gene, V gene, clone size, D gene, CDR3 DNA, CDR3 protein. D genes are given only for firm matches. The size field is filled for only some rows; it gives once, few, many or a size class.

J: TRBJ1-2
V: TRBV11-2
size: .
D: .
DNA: TGTGCCAGCAGCTTACCCACTTCTAACTATGGCTACACCTTC
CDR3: CASSLPTSNYGYTF

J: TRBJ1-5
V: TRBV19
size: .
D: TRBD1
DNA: TGTGCCAGTACCCGCGACAGGGACCGGCCCCAGCATTTT
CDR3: CASTRDRDRPQHF

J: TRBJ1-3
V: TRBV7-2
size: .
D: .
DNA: TGTGCCAGCAGCTTAGGGGGCTCGGGTGGAAACACCATATATTTT
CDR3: CASSLGGSGGNTIYF

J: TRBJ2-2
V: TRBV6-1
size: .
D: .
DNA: TGTGCCAGCAGTGAACAAGGGGCTAACACCGGGGAGCTGTTTTTT
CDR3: CASSEQGANTGELFF

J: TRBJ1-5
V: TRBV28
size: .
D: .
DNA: TGTGCCAGCACCGATCCCGGGACATTGAGGAATCAGCCCCAGCATTTT
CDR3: CASTDPGTLRNQPQHF

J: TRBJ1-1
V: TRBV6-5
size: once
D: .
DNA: TGTGCCAGCAGCCGCACACAGGGCCTCCGCACTGAAGCTTTCTTT
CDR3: CASSRTQGLRTEAFF

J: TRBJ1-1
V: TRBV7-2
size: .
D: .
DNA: TGTGCCAGCAGCTTAGAGGGCGGGGACACTGAAGCTTTCTTT
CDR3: CASSLEGGDTEAFF

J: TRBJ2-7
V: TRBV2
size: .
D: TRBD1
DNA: TGTGCCAGCAGGGCGGGCCGGGACAGGGCGCTTGAGCAGTACTTC
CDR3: CASRAGRDRALEQYF

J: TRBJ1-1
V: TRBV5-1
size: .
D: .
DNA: TGCGCCAGCAGCTTGTTAGGGGTAGGGGACACTGAAGCTTTCTTT
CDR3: CASSLLGVGDTEAFF

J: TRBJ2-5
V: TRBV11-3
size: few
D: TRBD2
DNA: TGTGCCAGCAGCGTAGGAGGGGAGGGAGAGACCCAGTACTTC
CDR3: CASSVGGEGETQYF

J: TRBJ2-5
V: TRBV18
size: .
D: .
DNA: TGTGCCAGCTCCCTCTCACAGGGCCGCCAAGAGACCCAGTACTTC
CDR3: CASSLSQGRQETQYF

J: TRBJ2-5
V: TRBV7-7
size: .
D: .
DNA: TGTGCTAGCAGCTTAGACCTAAGCGTTGGGACCCAGTACTTC
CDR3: CASSLDLSVGTQYF

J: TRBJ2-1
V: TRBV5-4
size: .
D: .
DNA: TGTGCCAGCAGCTTGAGAGGGCCCGATGAGCAGTTCTTC
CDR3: CASSLRGPDEQFF

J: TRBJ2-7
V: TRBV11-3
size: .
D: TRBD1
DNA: TGTGCCAGCAGCTCCCGGACAGGAGGCTCCGAGCAGTACTTC
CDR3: CASSSRTGGSEQYF

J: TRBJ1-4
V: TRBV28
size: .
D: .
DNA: TGTGCCAGCTCGGGGGGGGCAGGGAGAGTGGGAAAACTGTTTTTT
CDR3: CASSGGAGRVGKLFF

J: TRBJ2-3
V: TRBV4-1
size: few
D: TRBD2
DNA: TGCGCCAGCAGCCAAGAGACTACTAGCGGACGCACAGATACGCAGTATTTT
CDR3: CASSQETTSGRTDTQYF

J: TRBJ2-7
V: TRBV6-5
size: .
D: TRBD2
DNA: TGTGCCAGCAGTTACTCGACGCGGGGGGGCCACGAGCAGTACTTC
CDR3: CASSYSTRGGHEQYF

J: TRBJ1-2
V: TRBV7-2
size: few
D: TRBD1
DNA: TGTGCCAGCAGCTTTCCTCAGCAGGGGGACTCTGGCTACACCTTC
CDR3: CASSFPQQGDSGYTF